The 19 T cell receptor beta chains below all came from one sample that was sequenced in a study of cytotoxic CD8 clonotypes in ibrutinib-treated CLL. Measured with immunoSEQ multiplex PCR; TCRdb has only the in-frame clones, and not every one. The sample records around 130,000 clones, roughly 80% being singletons. Sequencing used PBMCs, obtained after 24 months of ibrutinib treatment. The receptors were gathered from a human donor with chronic lymphocytic leukemia.

As concerns this clone: One end of the junction fails to match germline, which may point to a read error. The chain links TRBV10-3 to TRBJ2-7; TRBD1 matches at 10 bases. The CDR3 totals 17 residues. Germline V gene sequence: CDR1 ENHRY, CDR2 SYGVKD. This chain's CDR3 is CASSERQGQGKIYEQYF. The CDR3 DNA sequence: TGTGCCAGCAGTGAGAGACAGGGACAGGGGAAGATCTACGAGCAGTACTTC.

This clone was picked up a small number of times. The CDR3 sequence is CASSPGQGGGYTF. The DNA for the CDR3 is TGTGCCAGCTCACCAGGACAGGGCGGCGGCTACACCTTC. This chain connects TRBV18 to TRBJ1-2; 8 positions agree with TRBD1. The trim removed 2 bases at V and 8 bases at J, leaving 4 bases unmatched. This CDR3 comprises 13 residues. Germline values: CDR1 KGHSH, CDR2 LQKENI.

This chain joins TRBV5-4 and TRBJ2-7; 7 nucleotides align to TRBD1. The CDR3 is 12 residues long. Germline lookup yields CDR1 SGHNT and CDR2 YYREEE (reference sequence). J was trimmed by 4 bases and V by 4 bases; bases with no gene match: 2. CDR3 DNA sequence: TGTGCCAGCAGCGACAGGGAATACGAGCAGTACTTC. This encodes CASSDREYEQYF. Drawing the rest from reference TRBV5-4 and TRBJ2-7, the complete variable domain is ETGVTQSPTHLIKTRGQQVTLRCSSQSGHNTVSWYQQALGQGPQFIFQYYREEENGRGNFPPRFSGLQFPNYSSELNVNALELDDSALYLCASSDREYEQYFGPGTRLTVT.

This sequence joins TRBV7-2 and TRBJ1-4; the match to TRBD1 covers 9 bases. The V and J ends lost 5 bases and 8 bases, in that order; junction bases with no gene match: 12. The CDR3 contains 16 residues. Per the germline V gene, CDR1 is SGHTA and CDR2 is FQGNSA. In DNA, the CDR3 is TGTGCCAGCAGCGATAGGGGGAGGACAGGGGACGAAAAACTGTTTTTT. Translating it yields CASSDRGRTGDEKLFF.

The chain is built from TRBV7-9 and TRBJ1-1; D unclear. V was pared by 1 base and J by 2 bases, with 8 bases between. The CDR3 is 14 amino acids. CDR1 is SEHNR and CDR2 is FQNEAQ in the germline V gene (reference sequence). CDR3 amino acids: CASSLGGPNTEAFF. For the CDR3, the DNA is TGTGCCAGCAGCTTAGGGGGTCCCAACACTGAAGCTTTCTTT.

The chain has TRBV4-2 and TRBJ2-3; 13 nucleotides agree with TRBD2. Germline V gives CDR1 LGHNA, CDR2 YNFKEQ. The V gene end was trimmed by 0 bases and the J gene end by 2 bases; junction bases not matched to a gene: 2. The CDR3 totals 17 residues. For the CDR3, the DNA is TGTGCCAGCAGCCAAGATACTAGCGGGGGGGCCACAGATACGCAGTATTTT. Protein sequence: CASSQDTSGGATDTQYF.

The chain links TRBV6-5 to TRBJ1-2; TRBD1 matches 7 bases. The ends lost 7 bases at V and 4 bases at J; junction bases unmatched: 6. Germline V CDR1 and CDR2: MNHEY, SVGAGI. The CDR3 contains 13 residues. DNA for the CDR3: TGTGCCAGCACCCCGGACAGGAGCTATGGCTACACCTTC. Its protein is CASTPDRSYGYTF.

This clone appeared a single time. This chain uses TRBV14 with TRBJ1-6; D is ambiguous. Trimming took 1 base from V and 10 from J, leaving 17 bases between them. Germline assignment: CDR1 SGHDN and CDR2 FVKESK. This CDR3 has 16 amino acids. The CDR3 sequence: CASSQGLAGVGSPLHF. In DNA, the CDR3 is TGTGCCAGCAGCCAAGGCTTGGCGGGCGTGGGATCACCCCTCCACTTT.

This clone was seen once. This chain's CDR3 is CASSPERVPPKNIQYF. The DNA of the CDR3 is TGTGCCAGCAGCCCCGAGCGGGTCCCCCCCAAAAACATTCAGTACTTC. The chain links TRBV5-4 to TRBJ2-4, with D possibly being TRBD2 (6 bases). CDR3 length: 16 residues. Per the germline V gene, CDR1 is SGHNT and CDR2 is YYREEE (reference sequence). V was shortened by 4 bases and J by 2 bases, with 16 bases between the two germline ends.

This chain links TRBV21-1 with TRBJ2-1; the D call in the table, TRBD1, was not verified against the DNA. TRBV21-1 is a pseudogene. The CDR3 covers 17 residues. The CDR3 loop reads CASSKSGRGRPYNEQFF. The CDR3 DNA reads TGTGCCAGCAGCAAATCCGGAAGGGGAAGGCCCTACAATGAGCAGTTCTTC.

This sequence joins TRBV7-2 and TRBJ2-3; 7 nucleotides line up with TRBD2. This CDR3 spans 13 amino acids. V shed 3 bases and J 4 bases; nucleotides not matched to a gene: 1. CDR1 and CDR2 from the germline V gene are SGHTA and FQGNSA. The CDR3 DNA follows: TGTGCCAGCAGCTTTGCGGGGGCAGATACGCAGTATTTT. Encoded protein: CASSFAGADTQYF.

This clone occurred a few times. The chain carries TRBV7-2 and TRBJ2-7, with 7 bases aligning to TRBD2. Germline V gives CDR1 SGHTA, CDR2 FQGNSA. The V segment lost 5 bases and the J segment 0 bases; nucleotides outside the gene matches: 10. This CDR3 is built from 16 residues. The DNA for the CDR3 is TGTGCCAGCAGCCAAGAGCAAGCGGGGAGCTCCTACGAGCAGTACTTC. Translating gives CASSQEQAGSSYEQYF.

The chain employs TRBV19 and TRBJ2-7; a possible D gene is TRBD2 (5 bases). CDR1 LNHDA and CDR2 SQIVND come from the germline V gene (reference sequence). V was pared by 2 bases and J by 3 bases, with 8 bases between. This CDR3 is built from 13 residues. CDR3: CASSIRGVYEQYF. CDR3 in DNA: TGTGCCAGTAGTATACGGGGAGTCTACGAGCAGTACTTC.

This chain connects TRBV18 to TRBJ1-2; TRBD1 aligns across 7 bases. CDR1 is KGHSH, CDR2 LQKENI, per germline. Trimming took 3 bases from V and 2 from J; bases not matched to a gene: 3. CDR3 length equals 14 residues. The CDR3 DNA follows: TGTGCCAGCTCACCCGGGACAGTCAACTATGGCTACACCTTC. It codes for CASSPGTVNYGYTF.

This chain connects TRBV9 to TRBJ2-5, with D unresolved. The CDR3 sequence is 14 residues long. V lost 4 bases to trimming and J lost 2 bases, with 12 bases between them. CDR1 SGDLS and CDR2 YYNGEE come from the germline V gene. CDR3 nucleotides: TGTGCCAGCAGCCCTATGGTCAGTCAAGAGACCCAGTACTTC. The encoded protein is CASSPMVSQETQYF.

The chain has TRBV9 and TRBJ1-4; tentatively, D is TRBD1 (5 bases). Per germline, CDR1 SGDLS and CDR2 YYNGEE. V was trimmed by 5 bases and J by 0 bases, leaving 14 bases between them. This CDR3 contains 16 residues. For the CDR3, the DNA is TGTGCCAGCAGACCCGGGACGGACGCAACTAATGAAAAACTGTTTTTT. Translation: CASRPGTDATNEKLFF.

This clone was counted between two and nine times. This rearrangement joins TRBV5-1 to TRBJ2-2; 8 bases align to TRBD2. Trimming took 6 bases from V and 7 from J; bases not matched to a gene: 5. CDR3 length: 13 residues. Germline assignment: CDR1 SGHRS and CDR2 YFSETQ. CDR3 coding DNA: TGCGCCAGCATCCCGGCGGGGGGCGGGGAGCTGTTTTTT. This translates into CASIPAGGGELFF.

The chain uses TRBV28 and TRBJ1-5; 7 positions agree with TRBD1. The J segment lost 6 bases and the V segment lost 3 bases, leaving 8 bases of the junction unmatched. The germline V gene encodes CDR1 MDHEN and CDR2 SYDVKM. This CDR3 region has 15 residues. This CDR3 reads CASSFPGGSSQPQHF. The DNA for the CDR3 is TGTGCCAGCAGTTTTCCAGGGGGGTCTAGTCAGCCCCAGCATTTT.

The chain links TRBV5-4 to TRBJ1-2; 9 nucleotides match TRBD1. The CDR3 has 15 amino acids. V lost 0 bases, J lost 1 base, and 1 base stayed unmatched. The germline CDR1 and CDR2 sequences are SGHNT and YYREEE (reference sequence). The CDR3 DNA is TGTGCCAGCAGCTTGGCGACAGGGGGTAACTATGGCTACACCTTC. Its translation: CASSLATGGNYGYTF.